A single sample gave rise to the 28 T cell receptor beta chains below, sequenced in a study of cytomegalovirus exposure and HLA in healthy donors. Repertoires were generated with immunoSEQ multiplex PCR, while TCRdb's copy carries only in-frame clones and drops some. The sample holds around 70,000 clones, approximately 94% seen once. The material sequenced was PBMCs. The receptors shown here come from a woman between 18 and 29 years old in good health and CMV-seropositive.

The genes are TRBV2 and TRBJ2-7; D perhaps matches TRBD1 (5 bases). The V end lost 3 bases, the J end lost 3 bases, and 15 bases lay between the germline ends. CDR1 and CDR2 from the germline V gene are SNHLY and FYNNEI. This CDR3 is built from 15 residues. The CDR3 nucleotides read TGTGCCAGCAGTGACGACCGGACACGTCTCTACGAGCAGTACTTC. Translated, it gives CASSDDRTRLYEQYF.

This chain uses TRBV6-4 with TRBJ2-3; TRBD2 is a possible D gene (5 bases). There are 13 residues in the CDR3. Looked up from germline, CDR1 is MRHNA and CDR2 is SNTAGT. Deletions cut 1 base from V and 11 bases from J, with 13 bases between. The CDR3 DNA sequence: TGTGCCAGCAGTGACTTCCCGGGATCCCAGCAGTATTTT. Its protein product is CASSDFPGSQQYF.

V gene TRBV6-5 combines with J gene TRBJ2-7; tentatively, D is TRBD1 (6 bases). The germline V and J ends were trimmed by 2 bases and 4 bases, with 12 bases remaining between them. The germline V gene has CDR1 MNHEY and CDR2 SVGAGI. This CDR3 has 14 residues. The CDR3 sequence is CASSYSGRGYEQYF. DNA of the CDR3: TGTGCCAGCAGTTACAGTGGCAGGGGTTACGAGCAGTACTTC.

CDR3 nucleotide sequence: TGTGCCAGCAGCTTAACAAGCGGGACCTCCTACAATGAGCAGTTCTTC. Translation gives CASSLTSGTSYNEQFF. The gene calls are TRBV7-3 and TRBJ2-1, with 7 bases aligning to TRBD2. CDR3 length equals 16 residues. V lost 0 bases to trimming and J lost 0 bases; unmatched junction nucleotides: 2. The germline V gene has CDR1 SGHTA and CDR2 FQGTGA. The full variable domain, with the rest looked up from reference TRBV7-3 and TRBJ2-1, is GAGVSQTPSNKVTEKGKYVELRCDPISGHTALYWYRQSLGQGPEFLIYFQGTGAADDSGLPNDRFFAVRPEGSVSTLKIQRTERGDSAVYLCASSLTSGTSYNEQFFGPGTRLTVL.

This clone was seen once. V is TRBV11-2 and J is TRBJ1-1; a possible D gene is TRBD1 (6 bases). Between the trimmed V and J ends, which lost 5 bases and 8 bases, there was a span of 12 bases. CDR3 length equals 12 residues. Germline V gene sequence: CDR1 SGHAT, CDR2 FQNNGV. CDR3 sequence reads: CASSPTGVEAFF. The CDR3, as DNA: TGTGCCAGCAGCCCGACAGGCGTCGAAGCTTTCTTT.

The chain has TRBV5-4 and TRBJ2-7; no definite D call. The CDR3 covers 14 residues. With 4 bases removed from V and 2 bases from J, the gap between germline ends came to 13 bases. Germline V gene lookup returns CDR1 SGHNT and CDR2 YYREEE (reference sequence). CDR3 residues: CASSPTRTPYEQYF. The CDR3 nucleotides read TGTGCCAGCAGCCCGACACGAACCCCCTACGAGCAGTACTTC.

This chain joins TRBV11-3 and TRBJ2-7; TRBD1 might be the D (6 bases). The CDR3 totals 17 residues. Deletions cut 5 bases from V and 3 bases from J, with 23 bases between. CDR1 is SGHNT, CDR2 YENEEA, per germline. DNA for the CDR3: TGTGCCAGCAGCCCCGCCTTAACGGGACATATCCTCTACGAGCAGTACTTC. This codes for CASSPALTGHILYEQYF.

As concerns this clone: A junction end diverges from the germline sequence, so it may reflect a read error. This chain joins TRBV18 and TRBJ1-2; D possibly corresponds to TRBD1 (5 bases). CDR1 is KGHSH, CDR2 LQKENI, per germline. The CDR3 loop spans 17 amino acids. The CDR3 region has the DNA TGTGCCAGCACACCTCAGGCACAGGCGGTTACTAACTATGGCTACACCTTC. It encodes CASTPQAQAVTNYGYTF.

CDR3 protein: CATSKTGMGYEQYF. As DNA, the CDR3 is TGTGCCACCAGCAAGACAGGGATGGGCTACGAGCAGTACTTC. The chain couples TRBV15 to TRBJ2-7, with 7 bases matching TRBD1. The CDR3 is 14 residues long. Germline V CDR1 and CDR2: LNHNV, YYDKDF (reference sequence). The J segment lost 3 bases and the V segment lost 4 bases, leaving 6 bases of the junction unmatched. The full variable domain, completed using reference TRBV15 and TRBJ2-7, is DAMVIQNPRYQVTQFGKPVTLSCSQTLNHNVMYWYQQKSSQAPKLLFHYYDKDFNNEADTPDNFQSRRPNTSFCFLDIRSPGLGDTAMYLCATSKTGMGYEQYFGPGTRLTVT.

For the CDR3, the DNA is TGTGCCAGCAGCCAGCTGACAGACACTAATGAAAAACTGTTTTTT. As protein: CASSQLTDTNEKLFF. V gene TRBV7-9 combines with J gene TRBJ1-4, with D tentatively TRBD1 (5 bases). The CDR3 is 15 amino acids. Trimming took off 5 bases at V and 2 bases at J, with 12 bases between the two ends. Germline V gene data show CDR1 as SEHNR and CDR2 as FQNEAQ (reference sequence).

The rearrangement joins TRBV10-1 to TRBJ2-1, with a weak D call TRBD2 (5 bases). The germline gives CDR1 WNHNN, CDR2 SYGVQD (reference sequence). The CDR3 length is 15 residues. V lost 3 bases and J 2 bases, leaving 11 bases between the germline ends. The CDR3 loop is CASSDDALAYNEQFF. CDR3 in DNA: TGCGCCAGCAGTGATGACGCACTAGCCTACAATGAGCAGTTCTTC.

This chain connects TRBV2 to TRBJ1-6, with unresolved D. Germline CDR1 is SNHLY and CDR2 is FYNNEI. V lost 1 base and J lost 6, with 13 bases in between. The CDR3 consists of 16 residues. The CDR3 region has the DNA TGTGCCAGCAGTGAAGGTCAGGTCAAGACTAATTCACCCCTCCACTTT. It codes for CASSEGQVKTNSPLHF. Full variable domain (missing parts from reference TRBV2 and TRBJ1-6): EPEVTQTPSHQVTQMGQEVILRCVPISNHLYFYWYRQILGQKVEFLVSFYNNEISEKSEIFDDQFSVERPDGSNFTLKIRSTKLEDSAMYFCASSEGQVKTNSPLHFGNGTRLTVT.

The chain links TRBV7-6 to TRBJ2-7, with no clear D. V lost 3 bases and J lost 5, with 8 bases in between. The CDR3 has 12 amino acids. The germline V gene has CDR1 SGHVS and CDR2 FNYEAQ. This CDR3 is CASSFVLDEQYF. The DNA for the CDR3 is TGTGCCAGCAGCTTCGTACTGGACGAGCAGTACTTC.

The rearrangement uses TRBV19 and TRBJ2-2; D remains ambiguous. Germline V lookup: CDR1 LNHDA, CDR2 SQIVND (reference sequence). V gave up 6 bases and J gave up 0 bases, with 14 bases separating them. The CDR3 length is 16 residues. The CDR3 DNA follows: TGTGCCAGTAGCCCACGCGGTACGCCGAACACCGGGGAGCTGTTTTTT. Its translation is CASSPRGTPNTGELFF.

V is TRBV7-8 and J is TRBJ2-7, with D unresolved. Germline CDR1 and CDR2: SGHVS and FQNEAQ. V was cut by 5 bases and J by 2 bases, with 4 bases left in between. The CDR3 totals 11 residues. CDR3 coding DNA: TGTGCCAGCAGCCCCGCCTACGAGCAGTACTTC. Translation: CASSPAYEQYF. Full variable domain (remainder filled in from reference TRBV7-8 and TRBJ2-7): GAGVSQSPRYKVAKRGQDVALRCDPISGHVSLFWYQQALGQGPEFLTYFQNEAQLDKSGLPSDRFFAERPEGSVSTLKIQRTQQEDSAVYLCASSPAYEQYFGPGTRLTVT.

This chain joins TRBV7-9 and TRBJ1-2, with 8 bases identical to TRBD1. Germline assignment: CDR1 SEHNR and CDR2 FQNEAQ (reference sequence). The CDR3 totals 15 residues. V dropped 2 bases and J dropped 0; count of bases not matched to a gene: 2. The CDR3 loop reads CASSLQGATNYGYTF. Here the CDR3 DNA reads TGTGCCAGCAGCTTACAGGGGGCTACTAACTATGGCTACACCTTC.

J is TRBJ2-3 and V is TRBV5-1; 11 nucleotides agree with TRBD2. CDR1 and CDR2 from the germline V gene are SGHRS and YFSETQ. The ends lost 0 bases at V and 2 bases at J; junction bases unmatched: 5. The CDR3 extends over 17 amino acids. The CDR3: CASSLAGTSGNTDTQYF. CDR3 bases: TGCGCCAGCAGCTTGGCCGGGACTAGCGGTAACACAGATACGCAGTATTTT.

The chain links TRBV6-4 to TRBJ2-2, with 7 positions matching TRBD2. With 2 bases clipped from V and 6 bases from J, the junction kept 12 bases outside the gene matches. Germline V CDR1 and CDR2: MRHNA, SNTAGT. The CDR3 is 17 residues long. CDR3 sequence reads: CASSDRGEGVVSGELFF. CDR3 nucleotides: TGTGCCAGCAGTGACCGCGGGGAGGGAGTGGTTTCCGGGGAGCTGTTTTTT.

The genes are TRBV5-1 and TRBJ1-3, with 11 bases matching TRBD1. The CDR3 runs 17 residues. V lost 2 bases, J lost 1 base, and 5 bases stayed unmatched. Germline V gene lookup returns CDR1 SGHRS and CDR2 YFSETQ. CDR3 residues: CASSFWTGGTSGNTIYF. Written as DNA, the CDR3 is TGCGCCAGCAGCTTCTGGACAGGGGGCACTTCTGGAAACACCATATATTTT.

Here the CDR3 reads CASSLLGLAGVQETQYF. The CDR3 nucleotides read TGCGCCAGCAGCCTCTTGGGACTAGCGGGAGTCCAGGAGACCCAGTACTTC. This chain uses TRBV4-1 with TRBJ2-5; 14 nucleotides line up with TRBD2. There are 17 residues in the CDR3. In germline, CDR1 is MGHRA, CDR2 YSYEKL. V trimming: 4 bases; J trimming: 5 bases; junction bases outside the gene matches: 9.

The chain carries TRBV11-3 and TRBJ2-3; D perhaps matches TRBD1 (6 bases). The germline V and J ends were trimmed by 4 bases and 2 bases, with 7 bases remaining between them. Germline V gives CDR1 SGHNT, CDR2 YENEEA. CDR3 length: 13 residues. CDR3 residues: CASSSGHTDTQYF. The DNA of the CDR3 is TGTGCCAGCAGCTCGGGACACACAGATACGCAGTATTTT.

The chain links TRBV12-5 to TRBJ2-5; 7 bases align to TRBD1. Germline loops: CDR1 LGHNT, CDR2 FRNRAP. The J segment lost 1 base and the V segment lost 5 bases, leaving 1 base of the junction unmatched. This CDR3 spans 13 amino acids. Written as DNA, the CDR3 is TGTGCTAGTGGTCGGGACAGCCAAGAGACCCAGTACTTC. Translation: CASGRDSQETQYF.

This chain connects TRBV7-8 to TRBJ1-1, with TRBD1 as a possible D gene (5 bases). Trimming removed 5 bases at V and 3 bases at J, with 7 bases between. Germline V gives CDR1 SGHVS, CDR2 FQNEAQ. The CDR3 sequence is 12 residues long. DNA of the CDR3: TGTGCCAGCAGCCCGGGGGACACTGAAGCTTTCTTT. It is translated as CASSPGDTEAFF.

V gene TRBV29-1 combines with J gene TRBJ2-3, with a weak D call TRBD2 (6 bases). CDR1 SQVTM and CDR2 ANQGSEA come from the germline V gene. V was shortened by 4 bases and J by 6 bases, with 17 bases between the two germline ends. This CDR3 spans 14 amino acids. DNA for the CDR3: TGCAGCGTTGGGAACTGGGGTGGAGGGGATACGCAGTATTTT. This gives the protein CSVGNWGGGDTQYF.

This clone was observed a handful of times. The V gene is TRBV14, the J gene TRBJ1-6; D unresolved. CDR1 is SGHDN and CDR2 is FVKESK in the germline V gene. Trimming removed 1 base at V and 7 bases at J, with 8 bases between. The CDR3 spans 14 residues. Written as DNA, the CDR3 is TGTGCCAGCAGCCAAGGACGGGAGAATTCACCCCTCCACTTT. Residues: CASSQGRENSPLHF.

The V call is TRBV5-4, the J call TRBJ2-7, with 8 nucleotides matching TRBD2. The CDR3 consists of 15 residues. V was clipped by 5 bases and J by 0 bases; unmatched bases: 7. CDR1 SGHNT and CDR2 YYREEE come from the germline V gene (reference sequence). CDR3 sequence: CASSTSGGFSYEQYF. The CDR3 coding sequence is TGTGCCAGCAGTACTAGCGGAGGGTTCTCCTACGAGCAGTACTTC.

V and J are TRBV9 and TRBJ2-5; 8 positions agree with TRBD2. The CDR3 is 15 residues long. V trimming: 2 bases; J trimming: 5 bases; junction bases outside the gene matches: 8. Germline V lookup: CDR1 SGDLS, CDR2 YYNGEE. The CDR3 nucleotides read TGTGCCAGCAGCGTTCCAGCGGGAGCTAGGGAGACCCAGTACTTC. Translated, it gives CASSVPAGARETQYF.

This clone was recorded once. The CDR3 DNA reads TGCGCCAGCAGTGATTCGGGTGGCACTGAAGCTTTCTTT. Protein: CASSDSGGTEAFF. The genes are TRBV10-1 and TRBJ1-1, with D uncertain. V dropped 3 bases and J dropped 4 bases, with 9 bases sitting between them. The CDR3 length is 13 residues. The germline CDR1 and CDR2 sequences are WNHNN and SYGVQD (reference sequence).